A single sample is the source of the 12 T cell receptor beta chains below, sequenced in a study of blood T cell repertoires in COVID-19 (dated by TCRdb to the early 2020s). Libraries were prepared through the immunoSEQ multiplex PCR assay. TCRdb obtained this table from immuneACCESS and retained in-frame rearrangements with V and J assigned. These tables miss some clones; where compared with another copy, unresolved V genes account for less than half of the shortfall, and the remainder is unexplained. The sample has about 310,000 clones on record, about 85% of them singletons. Around 1.9% of the sample is in the top ten clones. Sequencing was carried out using PBMCs or T cells enriched from blood (not recorded which). The receptors stem from a woman aged 25 to 45 who had been exposed to COVID-19.

The J gene is TRBJ2-7, the V gene TRBV3-1 (or the pseudogene TRBV3-2), with 9 bases that match TRBD2. CDR1 and CDR2 (germline): LGHDT, YNNKEL (reference sequence). V lost 0 bases and J lost 3; bases outside the gene matches: 3. The CDR3 covers 15 residues. CDR3 DNA sequence: TGTGCCAGCAGCCAAGAAGCGGGAGGTGGCTACGAGCAGTACTTC. This sequence encodes CASSQEAGGGYEQYF.

The chain employs TRBV10-2 and TRBJ2-7; D is possibly TRBD2 (5 bases). Trimming removed 8 bases at V and 3 bases at J, with 14 bases between. The CDR3 is 13 residues long. Germline values: CDR1 WSHSY, CDR2 SAAADI. CDR3 bases: TGCGCCAGCGTACCCAGCGGAAGCTACGAGCAGTACTTC. This gives the protein CASVPSGSYEQYF.

On this clone: The same CDR3 is also encoded by other DNA sequences in this sample. This chain joins TRBV7-3 and TRBJ2-5, with D unresolved. Germline CDR1 and CDR2: SGHTA and FQGTGA. Trimming shortened V by 5 bases and J by 2 bases, and 12 bases separated the two germline ends. CDR3 length: 14 residues. CDR3: CASSPSGEQETQYF. CDR3 nucleotides: TGTGCCAGCAGCCCCTCGGGTGAACAAGAGACCCAGTACTTC.

About this clone: Other DNA sequences in the sample encode the same CDR3. The gene calls are TRBV7-9 and TRBJ2-7; D not resolved. This CDR3 contains 11 residues. Trimming left V 2 bases short and J 6 bases short, with 5 bases between. Germline V lookup: CDR1 SEHNR, CDR2 FQNEAQ (reference sequence). This CDR3 reads CASSLSGEQYF. In DNA form, the CDR3 reads TGTGCCAGCAGCTTATCGGGCGAGCAGTACTTC.

V usage is TRBV6-2 or TRBV6-3 and J usage is TRBJ2-3, with D perhaps matching TRBD1 (7 bases). Trimming cost V 4 bases and J 0 bases, with 14 bases left between them. The CDR3 is 16 residues long. Germline CDR1 is MNHEY and CDR2 is SVGEGT. The CDR3 DNA sequence: TGTGCCAGCAGTTCGCGGGACAGACTTAGCACAGATACGCAGTATTTT. It encodes CASSSRDRLSTDTQYF.

V usage is TRBV5-6 and J usage is TRBJ2-6; 7 nucleotides agree with TRBD1. The CDR3 extends over 15 amino acids. With 3 bases clipped from V and 4 bases from J, the junction kept 4 bases outside the gene matches. The germline CDR1 and CDR2 sequences are SGHDT and YYEEEE. The CDR3 loop is CASSYRGSGANVLTF. CDR3 in DNA: TGTGCCAGCAGCTACAGGGGTTCCGGGGCCAACGTCCTGACTTTC.

The genes are TRBV30 and TRBJ2-7, with a possible D match to TRBD1 (5 bases). The CDR3 is 13 amino acids. Germline V CDR1 and CDR2: GTSNPN, SVGIG (reference sequence). Trimming pared 4 bases from V and 5 bases from J, leaving 15 bases between. CDR3 region: CAWNSIQGNEQYF. CDR3 bases: TGTGCCTGGAATTCCATCCAGGGTAACGAGCAGTACTTC.

This chain joins TRBV28 and TRBJ2-2; D is unclear. This CDR3 comprises 13 residues. Germline V CDR1 and CDR2: MDHEN, SYDVKM. The V end was cut by 5 bases, the J end by 6 bases, with 10 bases between. The CDR3, as DNA: TGTGCCAGCAGTATGCATGGGCCCGGGGAGCTGTTTTTT. Protein product: CASSMHGPGELFF.

This clone was detected once. This chain links TRBV27 with TRBJ1-5; possible D gene TRBD1, 5 bases. There are 14 residues in the CDR3. V was trimmed by 3 bases and J by 15 bases, leaving 21 bases between them. The V gene's germline CDR1 is MNHEY and CDR2 SMNVEV (reference sequence). The CDR3 loop is CASSLGRDYQPVHF. The CDR3 DNA is TGTGCCAGCAGTTTGGGCAGGGACTATCAGCCCGTGCATTTT.

The J gene is TRBJ1-2, the V gene TRBV5-1, with D possibly being TRBD1 (5 bases). The CDR3 is made up of 14 amino acids. Trimming shortened V by 6 bases and J by 0 bases, and 12 bases separated the two germline ends. Per germline, CDR1 SGHRS and CDR2 YFSETQ. The CDR3 region has the DNA TGCGCCAGCACCGAGACAGCTGCTAACTATGGCTACACCTTC. Translation gives CASTETAANYGYTF.

This chain uses TRBV25-1 with TRBJ2-2; weak D call: TRBD1 (6 bases). The CDR3 loop spans 14 amino acids. Trimming removed 2 bases from V and 5 bases from J, with 9 bases in between. Germline assignment: CDR1 MGHDK and CDR2 SYGVNS. CDR3 protein: CASSEPTGTGELFF. The CDR3 DNA reads TGTGCCAGCAGTGAACCTACAGGGACCGGGGAGCTGTTTTTT.

In DNA form, the CDR3 reads TGTGCCAGCAGGCTAGGGGCGACGCGGGGGGGCCCGGATGAGCAGTTCTTC. This translates into CASRLGATRGGPDEQFF. J is TRBJ2-1 and V is TRBV11-2, with 9 bases identical to TRBD2. Germline CDR1 and CDR2: SGHAT and FQNNGV. This CDR3 is 17 amino acids long. With V trimmed by 6 bases and J by 8 bases, 17 bases remained unmatched.